These T cell receptor beta chains were read from a single sample in a study of blood T cell repertoires in COVID-19. Repertoires were generated with immunoSEQ multiplex PCR, while TCRdb's copy carries only in-frame clones and drops some. Of 350,000 to 550,000 clones listed, about 89% were seen once; the top ten hold 4.3%. Sample: peripheral blood. These receptors came from a woman in her 30s with acute or convalescent COVID-19. The CDR3 runs from the conserved cysteine through the conserved F or W. Each record gives: CDR3 protein, CDR3 DNA, clone size, V gene, J gene, CDR3 length, D gene. D genes are given only for firm matches. Not every row has a clone size; where given, it reads once, few, many or a size class.

CDR3aa: CASSANDRVVKNGYTF; CDR3nt: TGTGCCAGCAGTGCTAATGACAGGGTGGTGAAAAATGGCTACACCTTC; abundance: .; v_gene: TRBV6-1; j_gene: TRBJ1-2; len: 16; d_gene: TRBD1
CDR3aa: CAWSPGLFDTEAFF; CDR3nt: TGTGCCTGGAGCCCGGGACTCTTTGATACTGAAGCTTTCTTT; abundance: .; v_gene: TRBV30; j_gene: TRBJ1-1; len: 14; d_gene: .
CDR3aa: CASSLERSSEQYF; CDR3nt: TGTGCCAGCAGCTTAGAGCGGAGCTCGGAGCAGTACTTC; abundance: .; v_gene: TRBV7-6; j_gene: TRBJ2-7; len: 13; d_gene: .
CDR3aa: CASSQYPNDILAGQYEQYF; CDR3nt: TGCGCCAGCAGTCAGTACCCCAATGACATCCTAGCCGGGCAGTACGAGCAGTACTTC; abundance: .; v_gene: TRBV23-1; j_gene: TRBJ2-7; len: 19; d_gene: .
CDR3aa: CASSGGDYNSPLHF; CDR3nt: TGTGCCAGCTCGGGAGGGGACTATAATTCACCCCTCCACTTT; abundance: .; v_gene: TRBV28; j_gene: TRBJ1-6; len: 14; d_gene: .
CDR3aa: CATSDFGGYTF; CDR3nt: TGTGCCACCAGTGATTTCGGTGGCTACACCTTC; abundance: .; v_gene: TRBV24-1; j_gene: TRBJ1-2; len: 11; d_gene: .
CDR3aa: CASRARDRDDEQFF; CDR3nt: TGTGCCAGCAGAGCCAGGGACAGGGACGATGAGCAGTTCTTC; abundance: .; v_gene: TRBV3-1/TRBV3-2; j_gene: TRBJ2-1; len: 14; d_gene: TRBD1
CDR3aa: CASTPQGGRFNYGYTF; CDR3nt: TGTGCCAGCACCCCACAGGGCGGAAGGTTTAACTATGGCTACACCTTC; abundance: .; v_gene: TRBV28; j_gene: TRBJ1-2; len: 16; d_gene: .
CDR3aa: CASRYGVGEKLFF; CDR3nt: TGTGCCAGCCGCTACGGGGTGGGGGAAAAACTGTTTTTT; abundance: .; v_gene: TRBV2; j_gene: TRBJ1-4; len: 13; d_gene: .
CDR3aa: CSVEDRASGYYNEQFF; CDR3nt: TGCAGCGTTGAAGATCGGGCTAGCGGGTATTACAATGAGCAGTTCTTC; abundance: .; v_gene: TRBV29-1; j_gene: TRBJ2-1; len: 16; d_gene: TRBD2
CDR3aa: CASSFTLSGAEAFF; CDR3nt: TGTGCCAGCAGCTTCACCCTTTCGGGGGCTGAAGCTTTCTTT; abundance: .; v_gene: TRBV7-8; j_gene: TRBJ1-1; len: 14; d_gene: .
CDR3aa: CASSTSGGVSNTQYF; CDR3nt: TGTGCCAGCAGTACTAGCGGGGGCGTCTCGAATACGCAGTATTTT; abundance: .; v_gene: TRBV7-2; j_gene: TRBJ2-3; len: 15; d_gene: TRBD2
CDR3aa: CASSLSAGGINTEAFF; CDR3nt: TGCGCCAGCAGCTTGTCGGCAGGGGGTATAAACACTGAAGCTTTCTTT; abundance: .; v_gene: TRBV5-1; j_gene: TRBJ1-1; len: 16; d_gene: TRBD1
CDR3aa: CASSEGETGELFF; CDR3nt: TGTGCCAGCAGTGAAGGGGAGACCGGGGAGCTGTTTTTT; abundance: .; v_gene: TRBV6-1; j_gene: TRBJ2-2; len: 13; d_gene: .
CDR3aa: CASSGDRANTIYF; CDR3nt: TGTGCCAGCAGCGGGGACAGGGCCAACACCATATATTTT; abundance: .; v_gene: TRBV5-6; j_gene: TRBJ1-3; len: 13; d_gene: TRBD1
CDR3aa: CASSRRGQGIAEAFF; CDR3nt: TGTGCCAGCAGTAGAAGGGGACAGGGGATAGCTGAAGCTTTCTTT; abundance: .; v_gene: TRBV27; j_gene: TRBJ1-1; len: 15; d_gene: TRBD1
CDR3aa: CASSQGQVSGELFF; CDR3nt: TGTGCCAGCAGCCAAGGACAGGTCTCCGGGGAGCTGTTTTTT; abundance: .; v_gene: TRBV3-1/TRBV3-2; j_gene: TRBJ2-2; len: 14; d_gene: .
CDR3aa: CASSQTRLVSMETQYF; CDR3nt: TGCGCCAGCAGCCAAACCCGACTAGTCTCTATGGAGACCCAGTACTTC; abundance: .; v_gene: TRBV4-1; j_gene: TRBJ2-5; len: 16; d_gene: .
CDR3aa: CASSPRGGQTDTQYF; CDR3nt: TGCGCCAGCAGCCCGCGGGGGGGCCAGACAGATACGCAGTATTTT; abundance: .; v_gene: TRBV5-1; j_gene: TRBJ2-3; len: 15; d_gene: TRBD2
CDR3aa: CASSIRGRGWDEAFF; CDR3nt: TGTGCCAGTAGTATTAGGGGCAGGGGGTGGGACGAAGCTTTCTTT; abundance: .; v_gene: TRBV19; j_gene: TRBJ1-1; len: 15; d_gene: TRBD1
CDR3aa: CASSSSSGGEQYF; CDR3nt: TGTGCCAGCAGCTCCAGTAGCGGGGGCGAGCAGTACTTC; abundance: .; v_gene: TRBV11-2; j_gene: TRBJ2-7; len: 13; d_gene: TRBD2
CDR3aa: CASSPDRVMGTEAFF; CDR3nt: TGTGCCAGCAGCCCTGACAGGGTCATGGGCACTGAAGCTTTCTTT; abundance: .; v_gene: TRBV5-6; j_gene: TRBJ1-1; len: 15; d_gene: TRBD1
CDR3aa: CAWNVLADNEQFF; CDR3nt: TGTGCCTGGAACGTACTAGCGGACAATGAGCAGTTCTTC; abundance: .; v_gene: TRBV30; j_gene: TRBJ2-1; len: 13; d_gene: TRBD2
CDR3aa: CASSQVAGRRGNTIYF; CDR3nt: TGTGCCAGCAGCCAAGTAGCGGGGAGACGAGGAAACACCATATATTTT; abundance: few; v_gene: TRBV14; j_gene: TRBJ1-3; len: 16; d_gene: .
CDR3aa: CASSQARGHGNTEAFF; CDR3nt: TGTGCCAGCAGCCAAGCCAGGGGTCATGGGAACACTGAAGCTTTCTTT; abundance: few; v_gene: TRBV3-1/TRBV3-2; j_gene: TRBJ1-1; len: 16; d_gene: .
CDR3aa: CASSTWTGGEKLFF; CDR3nt: TGTGCCAGCAGTACCTGGACGGGGGGTGAAAAACTGTTTTTT; abundance: .; v_gene: TRBV27; j_gene: TRBJ1-4; len: 14; d_gene: .
CDR3aa: CASRENTGTGRTGELFF; CDR3nt: TGTGCCAGCAGAGAAAATACCGGGACTGGACGAACCGGGGAGCTGTTTTTT; abundance: few; v_gene: TRBV6-1; j_gene: TRBJ2-2; len: 17; d_gene: .
CDR3aa: CASSLRKTSTDPSEQYF; CDR3nt: TGTGCCAGCAGCCTACGAAAAACATCGACAGATCCTTCCGAGCAGTACTTC; abundance: .; v_gene: TRBV3-1/TRBV3-2; j_gene: TRBJ2-7; len: 17; d_gene: .
CDR3aa: CAHQGFPLNEQFF; CDR3nt: TGTGCCCACCAGGGGTTTCCCCTCAATGAGCAGTTCTTC; abundance: .; v_gene: TRBV30; j_gene: TRBJ2-1; len: 13; d_gene: .
CDR3aa: CASSDGQNTDTQYF; CDR3nt: TGTGCCAGCAGCGACGGACAAAACACAGATACGCAGTATTTT; abundance: .; v_gene: TRBV5-6; j_gene: TRBJ2-3; len: 14; d_gene: .
CDR3aa: CASSDRETDTQYF; CDR3nt: TGCGCCAGCAGTGACAGGGAAACAGATACGCAGTATTTT; abundance: .; v_gene: TRBV10-1; j_gene: TRBJ2-3; len: 13; d_gene: .
CDR3aa: CASRTLGGNTEAFF; CDR3nt: TGTGCCAGCAGGACCTTGGGGGGGAACACTGAAGCTTTCTTT; abundance: .; v_gene: TRBV2; j_gene: TRBJ1-1; len: 14; d_gene: .
CDR3aa: CASGLVLGAGGTEAFF; CDR3nt: TGTGCTAGTGGTTTGGTACTCGGGGCAGGGGGGACTGAAGCTTTCTTT; abundance: .; v_gene: TRBV12-5; j_gene: TRBJ1-1; len: 16; d_gene: TRBD1
CDR3aa: CASSLHIDRADNSPLHF; CDR3nt: TGTGCCAGCAGTTTACATATCGACAGGGCCGACAATTCACCCCTCCACTTT; abundance: .; v_gene: TRBV27; j_gene: TRBJ1-6; len: 17; d_gene: TRBD1
CDR3aa: CASSKTGGSNQPQHF; CDR3nt: TGTGCCAGTAGCAAAACAGGGGGTAGCAATCAGCCCCAGCATTTT; abundance: .; v_gene: TRBV19; j_gene: TRBJ1-5; len: 15; d_gene: TRBD1